This TCR beta chain was sequenced for a study of Graves' ophthalmopathy and Graves' hyperthyroidism. Findings of the study overall: Among thyroid clonotypes expanded above 0.001 frequency, most also appeared in blood.

The authors amplified TCR beta CDR3 regions, and they did so from RNA transcripts for repertoire sequencing. RT-PCR with HTBI primers came first, then second-round multiplex PCR. In TCRdb, the multiplex PCR reads were re-called with MiXCR into one record per CDR3 protein. This sample has 260,000 or so distinct CDR3 sequences, with about 47% found just once. The study excluded patients with other autoimmune diseases, uncontrolled infections, pregnancy or lactation. This CDR3 region has 12 residues. Germline CDR1 and CDR2: SQVTM and ANQGSEA. Trimming stripped 4 bases from V and 3 bases from J, with 9 bases between. As regards this clonotype: Its antigen is currently unknown.

The sequenced material came from peripheral blood. This chain links TRBV29-1 with TRBJ1-1; no clear D. The sequence derives from an adult man with Graves' ophthalmopathy. CDR3 DNA sequence: TGCAGCGTTGTTACGACCCACACTGAAGCTTTCTTT. Translation gives CSVVTTHTEAFF.